The 10 T cell receptor beta chains presented below share a single source sample, sequenced in a study of T cell responses to AZD1222 COVID-19 vaccine. Profiling relied on immunoSEQ multiplex PCR, and the TCRdb table lists in-frame clones only, not all of them. Of approximately 200,000 clones listed, approximately 93% were seen once; the top ten hold nearly 3.5%. The sample consisted of peripheral blood, taken 28 days after the second AZD1222 dose. The receptors come from an adult who received the AZD1222 COVID-19 vaccine.

The table lists this clone with a few counts. This chain joins TRBV6-4 and TRBJ2-1, with 8 bases aligning to TRBD2. The CDR3 has 14 amino acids. Germline loops: CDR1 MRHNA, CDR2 SNTAGT. V shed 8 bases and J 6 bases; nucleotides not matched to a gene: 9. CDR3 in amino acids: CASGRGSGSNEQFF. The CDR3 DNA reads TGTGCCAGCGGTCGGGGCAGCGGGAGCAATGAGCAGTTCTTC.

The V and J genes are TRBV2 and TRBJ2-2; the D gene is possibly TRBD2 (6 bases). This CDR3 has 15 residues. Germline V gene sequence: CDR1 SNHLY, CDR2 FYNNEI. V lost 6 bases and J 2 bases, leaving 13 bases between the germline ends. CDR3 sequence: CASRGGGTNTGELFF. The CDR3 nucleotides are TGTGCCAGCAGGGGCGGAGGGACTAACACCGGGGAGCTGTTTTTT.

The chain has TRBV6-4 and TRBJ2-1, with 11 bases fitting TRBD2. CDR1 is MRHNA, CDR2 SNTAGT, per germline. The CDR3 has 16 amino acids. The V segment lost 8 bases and the J segment 3 bases; nucleotides outside the gene matches: 9. The CDR3 sequence: CASGGTGTSGYNEQFF. The CDR3 DNA follows: TGTGCCAGCGGTGGAACCGGGACTAGCGGCTACAATGAGCAGTTCTTC.

The rearrangement links TRBV6-6 to TRBJ1-3; D unresolved. Germline V gene sequence: CDR1 MNHNY, CDR2 SVGAGI (reference sequence). The CDR3 runs to 16 residues. The V end was cut by 6 bases, the J end by 4 bases, with 19 bases between. In nucleotides, the CDR3 is TGTGCCAGCAGATCCGGCGTATCGGGGTACGGAAACACCATATATTTT. Protein: CASRSGVSGYGNTIYF.

Comments on this clone: This sample also contains other DNA sequences that code for the same CDR3. The chain couples TRBV28 to TRBJ1-2, with 10 bases fitting TRBD1. V lost 3 bases and J lost 2; bases outside the gene matches: 3. Germline V gene data show CDR1 as MDHEN and CDR2 as SYDVKM. The CDR3 spans 15 residues. The CDR3 DNA reads as TGTGCCAGCAGTTTGCCGGGACAGGGGAACTATGGCTACACCTTC. Protein product: CASSLPGQGNYGYTF.

V usage is TRBV9 and J usage is TRBJ2-2; tentatively, D is TRBD2 (5 bases). The CDR3 sequence is 13 residues long. V lost 4 bases, J lost 5 bases, and 9 bases lay in between. Looked up from germline, CDR1 is SGDLS and CDR2 is YYNGEE. CDR3 DNA sequence: TGTGCCAGCAGCCCCCCGGGGACCGGGGAGCTGTTTTTT. It specifies CASSPPGTGELFF. Looking up the rest from reference TRBV9 and TRBJ2-2 gives the full variable domain: DSGVTQTPKHLITATGQRVTLRCSPRSGDLSVYWYQQSLDQGLQFLIQYYNGEERAKGNILERFSAQQFPDLHSELNLSSLELGDSALYFCASSPPGTGELFFGEGSRLTVL.

A single count supports this clone. The V call is TRBV7-2, the J call TRBJ2-3; 9 bases map to TRBD2. This CDR3 is built from 18 residues. V lost 1 base, J lost 1 base, and 9 bases stayed unmatched. In germline, CDR1 is SGHTA, CDR2 FQGNSA. This CDR3 reads CASSLESFAGGGTDTQYF. DNA of the CDR3: TGTGCCAGCAGCTTAGAGTCCTTTGCGGGAGGGGGCACAGATACGCAGTATTTT.

The rearrangement links TRBV3-1 (or the pseudogene TRBV3-2) to TRBJ2-2; 12 nucleotides line up with TRBD2. J was trimmed by 7 bases and V by 1 base; bases with no gene match: 7. This CDR3 region has 17 residues. Germline V gene lookup returns CDR1 LGHDT and CDR2 YNNKEL (reference sequence). DNA for the CDR3: TGTGCCAGCAGCCAAGGGGGACTAGCGGGTCCAAGCGGGGAGCTGTTTTTT. Residues: CASSQGGLAGPSGELFF.

Here the CDR3 reads CASTTTTGQRNIQYF. The CDR3 coding sequence is TGTGCCAGCACAACCACAACCGGACAGCGAAACATTCAGTACTTC. The chain links TRBV6-5 to TRBJ2-4; possibly TRBD1 for D (6 bases). The germline V gene has CDR1 MNHEY and CDR2 SVGAGI. The CDR3 contains 15 residues. The V gene lost 7 bases and the J gene lost 6 bases, with 19 bases spanning the gap.

The chain recombines TRBV6-5 with TRBJ2-1; D is unclear. The CDR3 length is 14 residues. Germline CDR1 is MNHEY and CDR2 is SVGAGI. Trimming removed 8 bases from V and 6 bases from J, with 17 bases in between. CDR3 bases: TGTGCCAGCGCCTTGTGGTTAGAGATCAATGAGCAGTTCTTC. Protein product: CASALWLEINEQFF.